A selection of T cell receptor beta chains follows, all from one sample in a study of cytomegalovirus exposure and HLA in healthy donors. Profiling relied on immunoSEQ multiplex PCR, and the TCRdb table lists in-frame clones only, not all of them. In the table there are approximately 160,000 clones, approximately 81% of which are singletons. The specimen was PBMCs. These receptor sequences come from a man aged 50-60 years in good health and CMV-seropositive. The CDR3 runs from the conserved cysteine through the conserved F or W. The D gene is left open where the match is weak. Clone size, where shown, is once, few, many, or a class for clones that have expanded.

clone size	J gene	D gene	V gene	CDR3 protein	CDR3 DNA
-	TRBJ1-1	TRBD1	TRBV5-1	CASSLRQGVDTEAFF	TGCGCCAGCAGCCTCAGACAGGGAGTAGACACTGAAGCTTTCTTT
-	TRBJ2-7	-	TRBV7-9	CASSLASGHSYEQYF	TGTGCCAGCAGCTTAGCCTCTGGACATTCCTACGAGCAGTACTTC
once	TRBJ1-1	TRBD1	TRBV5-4	CASSSGTGMSTGTEAFF	TGTGCCAGCAGCTCTGGGACAGGGATGTCGACTGGGACTGAAGCTTTCTTT
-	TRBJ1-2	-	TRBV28	CASSLGSISYTF	TGTGCCAGCAGTTTAGGGAGTATCAGCTACACCTTC
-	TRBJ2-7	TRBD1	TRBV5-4	CASSGGQGQEQYF	TGTGCCAGCAGCGGAGGACAGGGTCAGGAGCAGTACTTC
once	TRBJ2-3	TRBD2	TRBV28	CASKLAGNTDTQYF	TGTGCCAGCAAACTAGCGGGGAACACAGATACGCAGTATTTT
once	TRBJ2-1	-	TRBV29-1	CSVGTRISYNEQFF	TGCAGCGTTGGTACTAGAATAAGCTACAATGAGCAGTTCTTC
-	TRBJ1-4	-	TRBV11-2	CASSTRTGRGEKLFF	TGTGCCAGCAGCACCCGGACTGGAAGAGGTGAAAAACTGTTTTTT
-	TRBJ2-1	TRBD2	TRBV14	CASSPRLAGGPSLEQFF	TGTGCCAGCAGCCCACGACTAGCGGGAGGGCCTTCTCTTGAGCAGTTCTTC
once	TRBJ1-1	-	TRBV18	CASSPQASPNTEAFF	TGTGCCAGCTCACCCCAAGCATCGCCGAACACTGAAGCTTTCTTT
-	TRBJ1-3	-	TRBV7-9	CASSLADRPISGNTIYF	TGTGCCAGCAGCTTAGCGGACAGACCGATCTCTGGAAACACCATATATTTT
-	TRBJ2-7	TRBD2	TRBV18	CASSLDRGGEQYF	TGTGCCAGCTCCCTGGACCGGGGAGGGGAGCAGTACTTC
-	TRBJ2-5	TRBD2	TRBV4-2	CASSQGGLAGGETQYF	TGTGCCAGCAGCCAAGGGGGACTAGCGGGAGGAGAGACCCAGTACTTC
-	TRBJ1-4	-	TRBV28	CASSLRGRGATNEKLFF	TGTGCCAGCAGTTTAAGAGGACGGGGTGCAACTAATGAAAAACTGTTTTTT
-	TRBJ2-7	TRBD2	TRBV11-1	CASSPGRGATYEQYF	TGTGCCAGCAGCCCAGGGCGGGGGGCGACCTACGAGCAGTACTTC